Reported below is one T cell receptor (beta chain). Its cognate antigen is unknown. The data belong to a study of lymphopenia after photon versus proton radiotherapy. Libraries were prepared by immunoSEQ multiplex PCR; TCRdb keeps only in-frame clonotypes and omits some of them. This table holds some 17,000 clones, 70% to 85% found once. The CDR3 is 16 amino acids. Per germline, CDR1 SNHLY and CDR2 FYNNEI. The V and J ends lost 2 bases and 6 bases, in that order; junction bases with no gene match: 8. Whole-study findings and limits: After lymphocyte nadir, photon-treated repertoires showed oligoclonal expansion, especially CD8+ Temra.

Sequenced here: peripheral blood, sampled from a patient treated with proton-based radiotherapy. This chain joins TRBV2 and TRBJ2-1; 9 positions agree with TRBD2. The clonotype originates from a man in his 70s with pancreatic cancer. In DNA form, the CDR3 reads TGTGCCAGCAGTGAAACGAAGCGGGGGGACTTCAATGAGCAGTTCTTC. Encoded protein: CASSETKRGDFNEQFF.